The following is a T cell receptor beta chain sequence with its context. Its antigen is currently unknown. All donors participated as healthy donors of bone marrow. These data originate in a study of cytomegalovirus exposure and HLA in healthy donors. Study-wide context: Early release data held approximately 81 million unique TCRs from HLA-typed donors.

PCR involved 60 Vbeta and 13 Jbeta primers. Profiling relied on immunoSEQ multiplex PCR, and the TCRdb table lists in-frame clones only, not all of them. Of 95,000 to 150,000 clones listed, over 70% were seen once; the top ten hold 8.8%. Study-wide points: Altogether, some 170 TCR beta chains were recorded as cytomegalovirus-associated. One variant, a missense change in DCLRE1C, was linked in a later analysis to TCR beta V- and J-gene trimming.

Trimming removed 3 bases from V and 0 bases from J; junction bases left unmatched: 4. This CDR3 is built from 15 residues. Per the germline V gene, CDR1 is SEHNR and CDR2 is FQNEAQ (reference sequence). Sample: PBMCs. The TCR sequence derives from a female donor in good health and CMV-seropositive. V and J are TRBV7-9 and TRBJ1-2; the match to TRBD1 covers 7 bases. The DNA of the CDR3 is TGTGCCAGCAGCTTCCAGGGGGTAGCTAACTATGGCTACACCTTC. Translation: CASSFQGVANYGYTF.